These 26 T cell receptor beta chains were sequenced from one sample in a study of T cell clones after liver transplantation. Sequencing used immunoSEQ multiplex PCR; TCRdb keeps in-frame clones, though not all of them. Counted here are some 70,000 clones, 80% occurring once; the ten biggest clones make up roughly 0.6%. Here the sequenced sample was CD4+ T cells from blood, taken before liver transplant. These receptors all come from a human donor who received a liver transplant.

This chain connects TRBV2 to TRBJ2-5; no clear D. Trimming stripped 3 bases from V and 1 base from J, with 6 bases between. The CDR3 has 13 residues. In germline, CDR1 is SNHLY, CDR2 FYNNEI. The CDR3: CASSDQVQETQYF. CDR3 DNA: TGTGCCAGCAGTGATCAGGTCCAAGAGACCCAGTACTTC. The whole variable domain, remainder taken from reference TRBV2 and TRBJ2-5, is EPEVTQTPSHQVTQMGQEVILRCVPISNHLYFYWYRQILGQKVEFLVSFYNNEISEKSEIFDDQFSVERPDGSNFTLKIRSTKLEDSAMYFCASSDQVQETQYFGPGTRLLVL.

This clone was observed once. The CDR3: CATEQQGARNTEAFF. CDR3 coding DNA: TGTGCCACAGAACAACAGGGGGCGCGGAACACTGAAGCTTTCTTT. This chain uses TRBV6-5 with TRBJ1-1; TRBD1 agrees at 9 bases. CDR3 length: 15 amino acids. Losses at the gene ends were 10 bases for V and 1 base for J; bases not matched to a gene: 10. In germline, CDR1 is MNHEY, CDR2 SVGAGI.

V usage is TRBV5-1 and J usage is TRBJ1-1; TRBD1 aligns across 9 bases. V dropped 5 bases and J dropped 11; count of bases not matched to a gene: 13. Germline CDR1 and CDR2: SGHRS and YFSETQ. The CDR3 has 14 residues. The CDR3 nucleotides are TGCGCCAGCAGACCCGGGACAGGGACCCCTTGGGCTTTCTTT. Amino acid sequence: CASRPGTGTPWAFF.

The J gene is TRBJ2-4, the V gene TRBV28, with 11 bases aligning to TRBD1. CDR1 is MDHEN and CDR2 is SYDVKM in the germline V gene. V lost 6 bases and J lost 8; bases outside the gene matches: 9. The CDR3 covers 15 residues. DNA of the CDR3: TGTGCCAGCAGCCAGGCAGGGACAGGGGGAGACATTCAGTACTTC. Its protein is CASSQAGTGGDIQYF.

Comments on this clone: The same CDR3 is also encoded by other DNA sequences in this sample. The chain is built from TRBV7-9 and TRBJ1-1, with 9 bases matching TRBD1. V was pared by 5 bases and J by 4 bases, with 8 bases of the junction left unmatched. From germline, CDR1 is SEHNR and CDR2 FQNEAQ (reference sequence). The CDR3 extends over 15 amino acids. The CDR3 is CASSRSTTGGTEAFF. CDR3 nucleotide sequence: TGTGCCAGCAGCCGCTCAACGACAGGGGGCACTGAAGCTTTCTTT.

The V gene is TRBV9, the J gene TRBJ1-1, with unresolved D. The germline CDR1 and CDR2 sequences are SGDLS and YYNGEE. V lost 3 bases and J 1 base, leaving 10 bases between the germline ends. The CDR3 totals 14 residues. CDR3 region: CASSAPGRNTEAFF. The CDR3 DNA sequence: TGTGCCAGCAGCGCGCCCGGACGGAACACTGAAGCTTTCTTT.

CDR3 coding DNA: TGTGCCAGCTCACAGTCTACAGGGATTGATGAAAAACTGTTTTTT. This encodes CASSQSTGIDEKLFF. The genes are TRBV18 and TRBJ1-4; tentative D call: TRBD1 (6 bases). The CDR3 spans 15 residues. V lost 4 bases to trimming and J lost 6 bases, with 15 bases between them. Germline V lookup: CDR1 KGHSH, CDR2 LQKENI.

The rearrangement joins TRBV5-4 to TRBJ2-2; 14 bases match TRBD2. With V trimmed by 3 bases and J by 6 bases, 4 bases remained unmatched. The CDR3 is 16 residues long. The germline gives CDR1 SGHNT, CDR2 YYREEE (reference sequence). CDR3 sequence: CASSSPGLAGAGELFF. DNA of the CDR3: TGTGCCAGCAGCTCACCGGGACTAGCGGGAGCCGGGGAGCTGTTTTTT.

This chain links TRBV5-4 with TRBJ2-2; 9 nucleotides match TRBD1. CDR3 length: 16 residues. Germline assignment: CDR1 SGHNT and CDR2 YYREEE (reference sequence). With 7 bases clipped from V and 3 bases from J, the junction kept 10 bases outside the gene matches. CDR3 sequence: CASRYRGRSHTGELFF. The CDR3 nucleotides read TGTGCCAGCCGCTACAGGGGGCGATCCCACACCGGGGAGCTGTTTTTT.

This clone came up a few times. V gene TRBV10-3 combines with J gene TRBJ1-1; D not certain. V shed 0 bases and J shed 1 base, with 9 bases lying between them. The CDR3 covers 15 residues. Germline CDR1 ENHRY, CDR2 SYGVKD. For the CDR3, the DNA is TGTGCCATCAGTGAGTCAGGGTTAGGGAACACTGAAGCTTTCTTT. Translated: CAISESGLGNTEAFF.

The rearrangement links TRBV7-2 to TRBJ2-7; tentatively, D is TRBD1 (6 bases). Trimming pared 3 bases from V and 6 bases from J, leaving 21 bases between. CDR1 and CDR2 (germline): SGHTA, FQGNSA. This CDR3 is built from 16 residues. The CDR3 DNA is TGTGCCAGCAGCTTCTTTTCCCCCAGGGGAGAGGGCGAGCAGTACTTC. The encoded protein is CASSFFSPRGEGEQYF. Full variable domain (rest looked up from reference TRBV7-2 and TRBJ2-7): GAGVSQSPSNKVTEKGKDVELRCDPISGHTALYWYRQSLGQGLEFLIYFQGNSAPDKSGLPSDRFSAERTGGSVSTLTIQRTQQEDSAVYLCASSFFSPRGEGEQYFGPGTRLTVT.

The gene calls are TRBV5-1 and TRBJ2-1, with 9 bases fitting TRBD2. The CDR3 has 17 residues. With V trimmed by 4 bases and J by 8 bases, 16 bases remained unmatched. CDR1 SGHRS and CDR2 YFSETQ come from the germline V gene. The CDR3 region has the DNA TGCGCCAGCAGCATCGCCCCTGGCGGGAGGGCCGTAGATGAGCAGTTCTTC. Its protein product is CASSIAPGGRAVDEQFF.

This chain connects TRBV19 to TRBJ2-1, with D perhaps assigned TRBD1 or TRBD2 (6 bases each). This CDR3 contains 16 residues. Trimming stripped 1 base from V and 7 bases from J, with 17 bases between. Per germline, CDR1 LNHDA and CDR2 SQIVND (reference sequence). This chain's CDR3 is CASSIVGGGGKNEQFF. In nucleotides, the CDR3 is TGTGCCAGTAGTATAGTAGGGGGAGGTGGTAAAAATGAGCAGTTCTTC.

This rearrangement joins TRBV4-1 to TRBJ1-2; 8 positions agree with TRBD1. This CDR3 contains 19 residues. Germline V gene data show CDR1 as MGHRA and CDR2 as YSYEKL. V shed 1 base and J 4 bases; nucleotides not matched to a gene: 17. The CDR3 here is CASSQGYTTKRTGTYGYTF. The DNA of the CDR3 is TGCGCCAGCAGCCAAGGTTATACAACGAAAAGGACAGGGACCTATGGCTACACCTTC.

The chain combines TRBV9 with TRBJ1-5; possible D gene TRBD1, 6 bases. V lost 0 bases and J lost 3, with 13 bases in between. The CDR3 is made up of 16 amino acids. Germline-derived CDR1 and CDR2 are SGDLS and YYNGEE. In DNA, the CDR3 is TGTGCCAGCAGCGTAGGGATTGTGGGGGCCAATCAGCCCCAGCATTTT. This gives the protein CASSVGIVGANQPQHF. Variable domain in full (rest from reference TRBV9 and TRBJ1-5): DSGVTQTPKHLITATGQRVTLRCSPRSGDLSVYWYQQSLDQGLQFLIQYYNGEERAKGNILERFSAQQFPDLHSELNLSSLELGDSALYFCASSVGIVGANQPQHFGDGTRLSIL.

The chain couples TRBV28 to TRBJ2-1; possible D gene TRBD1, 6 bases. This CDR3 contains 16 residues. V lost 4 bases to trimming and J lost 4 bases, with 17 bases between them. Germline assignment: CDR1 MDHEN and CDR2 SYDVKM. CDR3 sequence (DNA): TGTGCCAGCAGTTCCCTCACCCCCGGACAGTACAATGAGCAGTTCTTC. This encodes CASSSLTPGQYNEQFF.

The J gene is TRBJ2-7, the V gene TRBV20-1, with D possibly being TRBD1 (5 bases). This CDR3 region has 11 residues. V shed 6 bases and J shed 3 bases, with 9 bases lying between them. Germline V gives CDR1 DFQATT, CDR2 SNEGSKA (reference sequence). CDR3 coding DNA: TGCAGTGCCCATGACAGCTACGAGCAGTACTTC. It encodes CSAHDSYEQYF.

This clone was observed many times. This CDR3 is CASSPQQGGSLHNYGYTF. Here the CDR3 DNA reads TGTGCCAGCTCACCCCAACAAGGGGGATCCCTCCATAACTATGGCTACACCTTC. The genes are TRBV18 and TRBJ1-2; weak D call: TRBD1 (6 bases). CDR3 length equals 18 residues. The V gene lost 3 bases and the J gene lost 1 base, with 21 bases spanning the gap. Germline V gene lookup returns CDR1 KGHSH and CDR2 LQKENI.

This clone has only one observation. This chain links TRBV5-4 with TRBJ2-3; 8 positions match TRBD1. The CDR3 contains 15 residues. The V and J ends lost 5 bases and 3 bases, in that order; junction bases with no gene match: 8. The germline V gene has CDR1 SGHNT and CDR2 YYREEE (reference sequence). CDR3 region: CASSSPGTGTDTQYF. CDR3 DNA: TGTGCCAGCAGTTCCCCCGGGACAGGTACAGATACGCAGTATTTT. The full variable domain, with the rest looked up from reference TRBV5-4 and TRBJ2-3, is ETGVTQSPTHLIKTRGQQVTLRCSSQSGHNTVSWYQQALGQGPQFIFQYYREEENGRGNFPPRFSGLQFPNYSSELNVNALELDDSALYLCASSSPGTGTDTQYFGPGTRLTVL.

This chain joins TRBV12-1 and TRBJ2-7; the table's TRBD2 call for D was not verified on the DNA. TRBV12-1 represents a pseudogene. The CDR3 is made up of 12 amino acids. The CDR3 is CACSGGGDEQYF. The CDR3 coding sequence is TGTGCCTGTTCGGGAGGGGGCGACGAGCAGTACTTC.

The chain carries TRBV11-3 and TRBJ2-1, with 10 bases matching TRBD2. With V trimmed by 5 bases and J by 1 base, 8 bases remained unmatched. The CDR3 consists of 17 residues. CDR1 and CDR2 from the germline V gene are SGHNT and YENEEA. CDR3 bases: TGTGCCAGCAGCCCCGGGGCGACTAGCGGGTCCTACAATGAGCAGTTCTTC. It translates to CASSPGATSGSYNEQFF.

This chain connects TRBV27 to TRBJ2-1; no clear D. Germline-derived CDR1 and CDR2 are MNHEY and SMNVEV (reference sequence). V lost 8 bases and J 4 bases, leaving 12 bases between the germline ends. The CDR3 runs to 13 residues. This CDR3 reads CASGSPRYNEQFF. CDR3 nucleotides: TGTGCCAGCGGAAGTCCACGTTACAATGAGCAGTTCTTC.

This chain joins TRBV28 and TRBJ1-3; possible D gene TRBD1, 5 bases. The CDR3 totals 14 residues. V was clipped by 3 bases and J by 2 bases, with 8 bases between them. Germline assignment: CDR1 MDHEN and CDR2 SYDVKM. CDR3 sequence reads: CASSLGGAGNTIYF. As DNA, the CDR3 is TGTGCCAGCAGTTTGGGGGGTGCTGGAAACACCATATATTTT.

The CDR3 loop reads CASSPGLAGGVNEQFF. CDR3 in DNA: TGTGCCAGCTCACCGGGACTAGCGGGAGGGGTCAATGAGCAGTTCTTC. This chain uses TRBV18 with TRBJ2-1; 16 bases fit TRBD2. Trimming took 3 bases from V and 6 from J; bases not matched to a gene: 2. The CDR3 sequence is 16 residues long. Germline V gene data show CDR1 as KGHSH and CDR2 as LQKENI. Filled out from reference TRBV18 and TRBJ2-1, the complete variable domain reads NAGVMQNPRHLVRRRGQEARLRCSPMKGHSHVYWYRQLPEEGLKFMVYLQKENIIDESGMPKERFSAEFPKEGPSILRIQQVVRGDSAAYFCASSPGLAGGVNEQFFGPGTRLTVL.

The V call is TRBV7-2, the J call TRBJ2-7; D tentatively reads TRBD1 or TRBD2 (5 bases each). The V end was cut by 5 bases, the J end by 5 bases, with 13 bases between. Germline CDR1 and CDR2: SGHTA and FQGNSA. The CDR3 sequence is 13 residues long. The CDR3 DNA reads TGTGCCAGCAGCCTCCCTGGGGGAAACGAGCAGTACTTC. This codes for CASSLPGGNEQYF.

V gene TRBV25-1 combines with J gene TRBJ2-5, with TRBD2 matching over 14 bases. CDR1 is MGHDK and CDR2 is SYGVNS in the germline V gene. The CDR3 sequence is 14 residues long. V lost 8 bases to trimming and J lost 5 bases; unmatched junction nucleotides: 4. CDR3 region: CASGGLAGAETQYF. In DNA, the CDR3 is TGTGCCAGCGGGGGACTAGCGGGAGCGGAGACCCAGTACTTC.